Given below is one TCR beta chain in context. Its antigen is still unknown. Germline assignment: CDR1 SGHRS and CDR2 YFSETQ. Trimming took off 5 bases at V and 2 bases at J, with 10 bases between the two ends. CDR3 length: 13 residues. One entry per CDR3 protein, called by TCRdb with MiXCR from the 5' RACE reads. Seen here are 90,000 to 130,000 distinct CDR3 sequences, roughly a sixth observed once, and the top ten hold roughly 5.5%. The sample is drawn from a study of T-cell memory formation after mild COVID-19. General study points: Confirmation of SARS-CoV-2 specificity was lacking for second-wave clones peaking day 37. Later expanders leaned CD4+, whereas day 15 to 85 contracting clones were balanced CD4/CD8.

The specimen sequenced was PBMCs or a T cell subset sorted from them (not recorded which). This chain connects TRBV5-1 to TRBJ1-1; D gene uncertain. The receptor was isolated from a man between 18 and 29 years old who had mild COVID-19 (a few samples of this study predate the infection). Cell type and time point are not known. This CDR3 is CASSGVSNTEAFF. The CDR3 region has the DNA TGCGCCAGCAGTGGAGTTTCAAACACTGAAGCTTTCTTT.